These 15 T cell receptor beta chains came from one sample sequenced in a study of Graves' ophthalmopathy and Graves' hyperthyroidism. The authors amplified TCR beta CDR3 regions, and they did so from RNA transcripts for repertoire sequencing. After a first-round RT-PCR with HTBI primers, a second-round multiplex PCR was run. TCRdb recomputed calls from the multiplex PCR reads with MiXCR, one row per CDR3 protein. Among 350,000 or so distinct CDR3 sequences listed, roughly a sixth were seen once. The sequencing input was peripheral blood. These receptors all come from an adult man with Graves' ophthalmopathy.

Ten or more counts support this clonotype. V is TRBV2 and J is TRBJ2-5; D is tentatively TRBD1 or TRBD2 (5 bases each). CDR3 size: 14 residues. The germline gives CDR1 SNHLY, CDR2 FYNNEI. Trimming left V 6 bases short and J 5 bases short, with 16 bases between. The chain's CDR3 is CASSLPGRGETQYF. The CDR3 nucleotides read TGTGCCAGCAGCCTCCCGGGACGAGGGGAGACCCAGTACTTC.

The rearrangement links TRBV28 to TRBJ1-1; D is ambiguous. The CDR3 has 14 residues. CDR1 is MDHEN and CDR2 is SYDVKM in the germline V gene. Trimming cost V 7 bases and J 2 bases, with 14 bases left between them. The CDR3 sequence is CASITAGSNTEAFF. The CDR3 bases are TGTGCCAGCATTACGGCAGGATCAAACACTGAAGCTTTCTTT. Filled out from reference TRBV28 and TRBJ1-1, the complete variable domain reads DVKVTQSSRYLVKRTGEKVFLECVQDMDHENMFWYRQDPGLGLRLIYFSYDVKMKEKGDIPEGYSVSREKKERFSLILESASTNQTSMYLCASITAGSNTEAFFGQGTRLTVV.

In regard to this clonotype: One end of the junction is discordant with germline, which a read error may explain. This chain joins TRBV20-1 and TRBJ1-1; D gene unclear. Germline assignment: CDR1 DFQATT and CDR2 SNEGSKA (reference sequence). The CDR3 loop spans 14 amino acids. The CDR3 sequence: CSAPEVPMNTEAYF. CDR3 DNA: TGCAGTGCTCCCGAGGTACCAATGAACACTGAAGCTTACTTT.

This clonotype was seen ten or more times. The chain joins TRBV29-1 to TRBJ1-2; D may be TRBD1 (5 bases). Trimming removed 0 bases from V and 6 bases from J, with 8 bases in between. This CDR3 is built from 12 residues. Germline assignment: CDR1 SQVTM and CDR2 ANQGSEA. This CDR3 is CSVEDLGDGYTF. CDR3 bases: TGCAGCGTTGAAGATCTGGGGGATGGCTACACCTTC. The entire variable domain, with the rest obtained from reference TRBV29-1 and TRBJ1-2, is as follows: SAVISQKPSRDICQRGTSLTIQCQVDSQVTMMFWYRQQPGQSLTLIATANQGSEATYESGFVIDKFPISRPNLTFSTLTVSNMSPEDSSIYLCSVEDLGDGYTFGSGTRLTVV.

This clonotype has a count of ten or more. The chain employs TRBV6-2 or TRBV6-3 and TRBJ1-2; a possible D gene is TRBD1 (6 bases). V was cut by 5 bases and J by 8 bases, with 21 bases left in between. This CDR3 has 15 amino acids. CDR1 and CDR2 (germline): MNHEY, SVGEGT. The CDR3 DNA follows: TGTGCCAGCAGTCGGTCGGTACAGGGTATGCGCGGCTACACCTTC. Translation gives CASSRSVQGMRGYTF.

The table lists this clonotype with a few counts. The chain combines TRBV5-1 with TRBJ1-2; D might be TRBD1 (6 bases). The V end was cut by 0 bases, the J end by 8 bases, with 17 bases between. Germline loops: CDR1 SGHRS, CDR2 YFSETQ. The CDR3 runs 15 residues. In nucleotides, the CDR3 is TGCGCCAGCAGCTTGGATGGGGGGCTAGCAGGAGGCTACACCTTC. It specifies CASSLDGGLAGGYTF.

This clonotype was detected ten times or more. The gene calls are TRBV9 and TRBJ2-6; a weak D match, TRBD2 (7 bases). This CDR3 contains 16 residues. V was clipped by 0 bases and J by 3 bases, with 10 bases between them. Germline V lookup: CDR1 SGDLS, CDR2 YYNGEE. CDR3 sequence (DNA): TGTGCCAGCAGCGTAGCGGGGGGCGGTGGGGCCAACGTCCTGACTTTC. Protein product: CASSVAGGGGANVLTF.

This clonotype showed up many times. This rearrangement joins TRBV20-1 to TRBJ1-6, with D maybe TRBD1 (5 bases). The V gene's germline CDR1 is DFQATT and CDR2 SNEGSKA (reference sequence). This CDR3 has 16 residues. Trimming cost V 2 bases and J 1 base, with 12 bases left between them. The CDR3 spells CSARKGEGSYNSPLHF. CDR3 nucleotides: TGCAGTGCTAGAAAGGGTGAGGGGTCCTATAATTCACCCCTCCACTTT.

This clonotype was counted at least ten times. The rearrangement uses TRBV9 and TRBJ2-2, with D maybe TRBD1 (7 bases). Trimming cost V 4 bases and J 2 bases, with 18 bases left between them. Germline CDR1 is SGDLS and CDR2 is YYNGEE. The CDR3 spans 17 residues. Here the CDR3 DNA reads TGTGCCAGCAGCTCCCGCCAGGGGGGAGTTAACACCGGGGAGCTGTTTTTT. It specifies CASSSRQGGVNTGELFF. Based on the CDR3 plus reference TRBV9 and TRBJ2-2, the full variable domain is DSGVTQTPKHLITATGQRVTLRCSPRSGDLSVYWYQQSLDQGLQFLIQYYNGEERAKGNILERFSAQQFPDLHSELNLSSLELGDSALYFCASSSRQGGVNTGELFFGEGSRLTVL.

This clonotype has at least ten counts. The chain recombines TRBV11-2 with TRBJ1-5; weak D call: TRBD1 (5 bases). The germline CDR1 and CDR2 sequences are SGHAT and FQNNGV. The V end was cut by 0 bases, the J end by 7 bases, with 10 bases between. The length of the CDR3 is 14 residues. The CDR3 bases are TGTGCCAGCAGCTTAGACAGGGTGGTCCAGCCCCAGCATTTT. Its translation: CASSLDRVVQPQHF.

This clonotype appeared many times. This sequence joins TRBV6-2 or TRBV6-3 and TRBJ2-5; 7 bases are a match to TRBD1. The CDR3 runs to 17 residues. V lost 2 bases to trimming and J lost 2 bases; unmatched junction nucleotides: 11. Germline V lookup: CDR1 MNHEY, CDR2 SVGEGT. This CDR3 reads CASSYPTGAGGQETQYF. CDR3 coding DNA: TGTGCCAGCAGTTACCCTACAGGAGCAGGGGGTCAAGAGACCCAGTACTTC.

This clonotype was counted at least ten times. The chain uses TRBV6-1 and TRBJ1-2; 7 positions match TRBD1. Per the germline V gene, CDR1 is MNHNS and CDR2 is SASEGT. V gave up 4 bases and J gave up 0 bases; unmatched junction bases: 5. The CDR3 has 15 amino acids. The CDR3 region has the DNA TGTGCCAGCAGTGCGGGACAGCGAACTAACTATGGCTACACCTTC. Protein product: CASSAGQRTNYGYTF.

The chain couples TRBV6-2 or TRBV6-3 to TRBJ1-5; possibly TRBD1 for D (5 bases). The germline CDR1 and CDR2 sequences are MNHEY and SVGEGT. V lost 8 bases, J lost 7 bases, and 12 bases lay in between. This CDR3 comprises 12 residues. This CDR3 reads CASWAGRQPQHF. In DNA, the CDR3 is TGTGCCAGCTGGGCAGGGCGGCAGCCCCAGCATTTT.

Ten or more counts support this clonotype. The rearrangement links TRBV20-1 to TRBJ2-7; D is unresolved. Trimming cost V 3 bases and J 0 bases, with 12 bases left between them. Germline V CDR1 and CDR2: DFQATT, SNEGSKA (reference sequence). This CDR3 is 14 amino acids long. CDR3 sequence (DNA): TGCAGTGCTAGGCCGACCTATAGCTCCTACGAGCAGTACTTC. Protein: CSARPTYSSYEQYF.

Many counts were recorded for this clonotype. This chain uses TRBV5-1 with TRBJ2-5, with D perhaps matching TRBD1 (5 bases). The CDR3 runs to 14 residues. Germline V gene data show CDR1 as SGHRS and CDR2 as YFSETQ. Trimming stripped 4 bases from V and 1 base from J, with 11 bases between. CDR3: CASSPSTAQETQYF. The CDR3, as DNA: TGCGCCAGCAGCCCGTCGACAGCCCAAGAGACCCAGTACTTC. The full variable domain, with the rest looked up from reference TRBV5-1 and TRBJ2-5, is KAGVTQTPRYLIKTRGQQVTLSCSPISGHRSVSWYQQTPGQGLQFLFEYFSETQRNKGNFPGRFSGRQFSNSRSEMNVSTLELGDSALYLCASSPSTAQETQYFGPGTRLLVL.